One and the same sample provided the 17 T cell receptor beta chains below, sequenced in a study of regulatory T cells in long-lasting Graves disease. Library construction for TCR beta used iRepertoire HTBI primers and Arm-PCR of CDR3 regions. One entry per CDR3 protein, called by TCRdb with MiXCR from the multiplex PCR reads. The data contain roughly 490,000 distinct CDR3 sequences, 22% of them seen just once; the ten biggest clones take up roughly 13%. Time point noted: persistent/refractory GD, antithyroid drugs over 5 years with positive TRAb. PBMC RNA was the source of the TCR library. The sequencing used peripheral blood mononuclear cells (PBMCs), collected when the disease was refractory, from a patient treated with antithyroid drugs. The origin of the receptors is a female donor with Graves disease.

The chain recombines TRBV11-2 with TRBJ2-7; D assignment may be TRBD1 or TRBD2 (5 bases each). The length of the CDR3 is 12 residues. Per germline, CDR1 SGHAT and CDR2 FQNNGV. Trimming took off 6 bases at V and 5 bases at J, with 11 bases between the two ends. CDR3 in amino acids: CASRGVEDEQYF. The DNA of the CDR3 is TGTGCCAGCAGGGGGGTTGAGGACGAGCAGTACTTC.

For the CDR3, the DNA is TGTGCCAGTAGCCAGTCTAGCGGGGGCGGAGAGACCCAGTACTTC. Its protein product is CASSQSSGGGETQYF. V gene TRBV19 combines with J gene TRBJ2-5, with 10 positions matching TRBD2. This CDR3 is built from 15 residues. J lost 4 bases, V lost 6 bases, and 8 bases had no gene match. From germline, CDR1 is LNHDA and CDR2 SQIVND (reference sequence).

To note about this clonotype: A much bigger clone sits one base away, suggesting this may be a read error. The CDR3 bases are TGTGCCAGCAGTACAGGGGGAGGGGGTGGAAAACTGTTTTTT. Amino acid sequence: CASSTGGGGGKLFF. The chain has TRBV6-1 and TRBJ1-4, with 8 bases fitting TRBD1. From germline, CDR1 is MNHNS and CDR2 SASEGT. V shed 5 bases, J shed 10 bases, and the junction held 9 bases outside the gene matches. The CDR3 spans 14 residues.

The chain uses TRBV12-3 or TRBV12-4 and TRBJ2-3, with 11 bases matching TRBD2. V lost 6 bases, J lost 14 bases, and 7 bases stayed unmatched. CDR3 length equals 12 residues. The CDR3 protein is CASSSLAGDLYF. The CDR3 nucleotides are TGTGCCAGCAGCTCACTAGCGGGGGATCTGTATTTT.

This clonotype was counted at least ten times. J is TRBJ2-7 and V is TRBV7-2; either TRBD1 or TRBD2 may supply D (5 bases each). From germline, CDR1 is SGHTA and CDR2 FQGNSA. V lost 5 bases and J lost 6, with 20 bases in between. The CDR3 has 15 residues. The CDR3 region is CASSATGAPLGEQYF. As DNA, the CDR3 is TGTGCCAGCAGCGCGACCGGGGCACCCCTGGGCGAGCAGTACTTC.

This clonotype was detected a few times. The V call is TRBV30, the J call TRBJ2-7; TRBD1 agrees at 8 bases. The germline CDR1 and CDR2 sequences are GTSNPN and SVGIG (reference sequence). The J segment lost 2 bases and the V segment lost 2 bases, leaving 2 bases of the junction unmatched. This CDR3 spans 13 amino acids. The CDR3 sequence: CAWSTGGTYEQYF. The CDR3 DNA is TGTGCCTGGAGTACAGGGGGGACCTACGAGCAGTACTTC.

This sequence joins TRBV7-2 and TRBJ2-1; 7 nucleotides line up with TRBD1. This CDR3 has 13 residues. After removal of 7 bases from V and 6 bases from J, the junction contained 6 bases not matched to a gene. Per germline, CDR1 SGHTA and CDR2 FQGNSA. The CDR3 is CASTWTGPNEQFF. The CDR3 nucleotides read TGTGCCAGCACCTGGACAGGCCCCAATGAGCAGTTCTTC.

This clonotype has at least ten counts. The rearrangement joins TRBV28 to TRBJ2-7; D possibly corresponds to TRBD1 (6 bases). The CDR3 is made up of 14 amino acids. The V gene's germline CDR1 is MDHEN and CDR2 SYDVKM. The V and J ends lost 1 base and 5 bases respectively, with 12 bases between them. Here the CDR3 DNA reads TGTGCCAGCAGTTTATTAACAGGGTGGGACGAGCAGTACTTC. Translation gives CASSLLTGWDEQYF.

The table lists this clonotype with many counts. The rearrangement uses TRBV2 and TRBJ2-5; the D is unclear. Germline V CDR1 and CDR2: SNHLY, FYNNEI. The CDR3 is 11 amino acids. The V end was cut by 8 bases, the J end by 1 base, with 5 bases between. CDR3 sequence (DNA): TGTGCCAGCGGGGTCCAAGAGACCCAGTACTTC. This codes for CASGVQETQYF.

This chain joins TRBV20-1 and TRBJ2-2; TRBD2 agrees at 12 bases. CDR1 and CDR2 from the germline V gene are DFQATT and SNEGSKA (reference sequence). Germline trimming cut 4 bases from V and 7 bases from J; bases unmatched to any gene: 4. CDR3 length equals 14 residues. The CDR3: CSATSGRADGELFF. The CDR3 DNA follows: TGCAGTGCTACTAGCGGGAGGGCGGACGGGGAGCTGTTTTTT.

This clonotype has a count of ten or more. V gene TRBV28 combines with J gene TRBJ1-2, with D maybe TRBD1 (5 bases). V lost 6 bases and J 5 bases, leaving 13 bases between the germline ends. The V gene's germline CDR1 is MDHEN and CDR2 SYDVKM. The CDR3 runs 13 residues. The CDR3 reads CASSDPGIYGYTF. Here the CDR3 DNA reads TGTGCCAGCAGCGATCCAGGGATTTATGGCTACACCTTC.

J is TRBJ2-3 and V is TRBV7-9, with TRBD1 as a possible D gene (6 bases). The CDR3 sequence is 16 residues long. V was trimmed by 1 base and J by 1 base, leaving 12 bases between them. The germline gives CDR1 SEHNR, CDR2 FQNEAQ (reference sequence). CDR3 in DNA: TGTGCCAGCAGCTTAGTTGGGGGCTTGGGCACAGATACGCAGTATTTT. Protein sequence: CASSLVGGLGTDTQYF.

This chain joins TRBV4-1 and TRBJ2-4, with 9 bases identical to TRBD2. CDR3 length: 19 amino acids. V shed 4 bases and J 0 bases; nucleotides not matched to a gene: 13. Germline V CDR1 and CDR2: MGHRA, YSYEKL. The CDR3 DNA follows: TGCGCCAGCAGCCCCAGGATTGCGGGGGGGATGCTAGCCAAAAACATTCAGTACTTC. This sequence encodes CASSPRIAGGMLAKNIQYF.

This clonotype was observed at least ten times. The V call is TRBV27, the J call TRBJ1-2; D remains ambiguous. Trimming removed 2 bases from V and 7 bases from J, with 11 bases in between. The CDR3 length is 13 residues. The germline CDR1 and CDR2 sequences are MNHEY and SMNVEV (reference sequence). Written as DNA, the CDR3 is TGTGCCAGCAGTTTAGGGCAAAGCACTGGCTACACCTTC. Its translation: CASSLGQSTGYTF.

This clonotype has only a few counts. CDR3 coding DNA: TGTGCCAGCAGCCCAAACAGGGGAGCCTACAATGAGCAGTTCTTC. It specifies CASSPNRGAYNEQFF. The V and J genes are TRBV11-1 and TRBJ2-1, with 7 bases aligning to TRBD1. This CDR3 is built from 15 residues. Germline V gives CDR1 SGHAT, CDR2 FQDESV (reference sequence). J gave up 2 bases and V 5 bases, and 6 bases lay outside the gene matches.

This clonotype showed up many times. V and J are TRBV28 and TRBJ2-4; 8 nucleotides agree with TRBD2. CDR3 length: 16 residues. Unmatched junction bases numbered 7, after V lost 6 bases and J lost 0 bases. CDR1 is MDHEN and CDR2 is SYDVKM in the germline V gene. The DNA for the CDR3 is TGTGCCAGCAGACCTACTAGCGGACTAGCCAAAAACATTCAGTACTTC. Amino acid sequence: CASRPTSGLAKNIQYF.

This chain uses TRBV20-1 with TRBJ2-7; 8 nucleotides agree with TRBD2. The V segment lost 6 bases and the J segment 5 bases; nucleotides outside the gene matches: 12. The CDR3 runs to 14 residues. From germline, CDR1 is DFQATT and CDR2 SNEGSKA (reference sequence). The CDR3 region is CSAQRGPPSDEQYF. Written as DNA, the CDR3 is TGCAGTGCCCAGCGGGGGCCCCCATCGGACGAGCAGTACTTC.